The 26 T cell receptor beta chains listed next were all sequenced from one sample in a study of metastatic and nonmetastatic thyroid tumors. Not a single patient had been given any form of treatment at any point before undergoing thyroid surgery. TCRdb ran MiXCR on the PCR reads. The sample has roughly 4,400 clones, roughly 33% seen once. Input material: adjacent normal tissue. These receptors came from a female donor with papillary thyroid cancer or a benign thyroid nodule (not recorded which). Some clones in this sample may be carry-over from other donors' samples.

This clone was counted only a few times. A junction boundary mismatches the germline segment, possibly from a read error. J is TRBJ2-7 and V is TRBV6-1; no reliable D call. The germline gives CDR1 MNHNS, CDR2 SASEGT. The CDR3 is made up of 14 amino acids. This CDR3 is CASRHIGSSYEQHF. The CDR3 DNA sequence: TGTGCCAGCAGGCATATCGGAAGCTCCTACGAGCAGCACTTC.

The CDR3 here is CASKQGAGGDTGELFF. The CDR3 DNA follows: TGTGCCAGCAAACAGGGGGCGGGAGGGGACACCGGGGAGCTGTTTTTT. The chain has TRBV6-1 and TRBJ2-2; D could derive from TRBD1 or TRBD2 (9 bases each). Trimming took 7 bases from V and 3 from J, leaving 18 bases between them. The germline CDR1 and CDR2 sequences are MNHNS and SASEGT. The CDR3 consists of 16 residues.

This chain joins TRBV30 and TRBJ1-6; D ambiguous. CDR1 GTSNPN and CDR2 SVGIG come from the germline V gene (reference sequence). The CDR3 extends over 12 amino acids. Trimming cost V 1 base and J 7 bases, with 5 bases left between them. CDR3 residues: CAWSEDNSPLHF. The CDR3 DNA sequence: TGTGCCTGGAGTGAGGACAATTCACCCCTCCACTTT. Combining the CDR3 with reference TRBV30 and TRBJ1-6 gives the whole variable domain SQTIHQWPATLVQPVGSPLSLECTVEGTSNPNLYWYRQAAGRGLQLLFYSVGIGQISSEVPQNLSASRPQDRQFILSSKKLLLSDSGFYLCAWSEDNSPLHFGNGTRLTVT.

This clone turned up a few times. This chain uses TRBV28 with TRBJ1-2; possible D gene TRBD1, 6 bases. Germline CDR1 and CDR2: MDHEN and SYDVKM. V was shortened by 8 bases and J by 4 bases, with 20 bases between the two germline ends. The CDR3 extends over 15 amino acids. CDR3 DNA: TGTGCCAGCCTACACGGGGGCCTGGCTGTCTATGGCTACACCTTC. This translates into CASLHGGLAVYGYTF.

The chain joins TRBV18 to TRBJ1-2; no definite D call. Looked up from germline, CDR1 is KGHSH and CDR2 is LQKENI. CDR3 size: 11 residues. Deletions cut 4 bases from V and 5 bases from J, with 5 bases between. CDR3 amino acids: CASSQDYGYTF. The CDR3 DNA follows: TGTGCCAGCTCACAGGATTATGGCTACACCTTC.

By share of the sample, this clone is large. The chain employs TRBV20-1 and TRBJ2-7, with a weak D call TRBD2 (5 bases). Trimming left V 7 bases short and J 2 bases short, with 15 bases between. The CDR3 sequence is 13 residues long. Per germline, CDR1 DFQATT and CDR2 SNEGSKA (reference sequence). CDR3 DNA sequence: TGCAGTGTCCCGGCGGCACTAGCCTACGAGCAGTACTTC. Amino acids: CSVPAALAYEQYF.

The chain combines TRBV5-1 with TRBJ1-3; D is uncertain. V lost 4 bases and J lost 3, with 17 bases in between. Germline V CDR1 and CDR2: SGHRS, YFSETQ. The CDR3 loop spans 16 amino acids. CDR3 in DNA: TGCGCCAGCAGCCTCGAGTCGCCCGGGTTTGGAAACACCATATATTTT. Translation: CASSLESPGFGNTIYF. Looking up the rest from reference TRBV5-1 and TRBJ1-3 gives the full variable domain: KAGVTQTPRYLIKTRGQQVTLSCSPISGHRSVSWYQQTPGQGLQFLFEYFSETQRNKGNFPGRFSGRQFSNSRSEMNVSTLELGDSALYLCASSLESPGFGNTIYFGEGSWLTVV.

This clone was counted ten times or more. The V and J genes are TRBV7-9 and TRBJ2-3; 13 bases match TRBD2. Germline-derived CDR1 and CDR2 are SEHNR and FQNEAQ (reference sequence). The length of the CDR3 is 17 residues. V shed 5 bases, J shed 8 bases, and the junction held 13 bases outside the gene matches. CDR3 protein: CASSTRGLAGQVSTQYF. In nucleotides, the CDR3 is TGTGCCAGCAGCACCCGGGGACTAGCGGGGCAGGTGTCTACGCAGTATTTT.

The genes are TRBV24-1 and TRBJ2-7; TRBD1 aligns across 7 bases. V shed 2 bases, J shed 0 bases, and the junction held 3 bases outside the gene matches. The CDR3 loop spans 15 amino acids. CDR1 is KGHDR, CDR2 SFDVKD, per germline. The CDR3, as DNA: TGTGCCACCAGTGATTGGGACAGCCCCTCCTACGAGCAGTACTTC. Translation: CATSDWDSPSYEQYF.

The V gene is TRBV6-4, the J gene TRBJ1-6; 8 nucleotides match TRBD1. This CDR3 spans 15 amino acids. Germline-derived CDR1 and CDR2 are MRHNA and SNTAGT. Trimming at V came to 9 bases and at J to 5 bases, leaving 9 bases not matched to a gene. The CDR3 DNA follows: TGTGCCAGAAGTCCGACAGGGGCCAATAATTCACCCCTCCACTTT. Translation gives CARSPTGANNSPLHF.

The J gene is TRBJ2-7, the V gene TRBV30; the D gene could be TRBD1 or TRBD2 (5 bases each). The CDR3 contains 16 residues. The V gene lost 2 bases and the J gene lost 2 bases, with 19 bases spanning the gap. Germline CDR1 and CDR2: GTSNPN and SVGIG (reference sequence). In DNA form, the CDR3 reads TGTGCCTGGAGTTTGGGACGAGGAGGAAGGGCCTACGAGCAGTACTTC. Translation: CAWSLGRGGRAYEQYF.

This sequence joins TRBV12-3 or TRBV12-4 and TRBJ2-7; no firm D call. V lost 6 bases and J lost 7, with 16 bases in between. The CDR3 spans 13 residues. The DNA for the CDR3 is TGTGCCAGCAGATTGAGTCATGGTTGGGAGCAGTACTTC. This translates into CASRLSHGWEQYF.

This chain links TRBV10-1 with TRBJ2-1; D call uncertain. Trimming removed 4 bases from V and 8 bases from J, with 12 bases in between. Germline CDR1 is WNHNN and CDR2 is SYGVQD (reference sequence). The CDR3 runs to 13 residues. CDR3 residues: CASSVTVGHEQFF. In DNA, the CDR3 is TGCGCCAGCAGTGTGACGGTCGGCCATGAGCAGTTCTTC.

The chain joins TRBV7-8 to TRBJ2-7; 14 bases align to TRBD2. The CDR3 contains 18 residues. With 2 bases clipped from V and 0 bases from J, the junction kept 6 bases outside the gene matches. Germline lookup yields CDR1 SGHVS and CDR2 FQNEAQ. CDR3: CASSLRLAGGQSSYEQYF. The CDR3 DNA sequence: TGTGCCAGCAGCTTAAGACTAGCGGGAGGGCAGAGCTCCTACGAGCAGTACTTC.

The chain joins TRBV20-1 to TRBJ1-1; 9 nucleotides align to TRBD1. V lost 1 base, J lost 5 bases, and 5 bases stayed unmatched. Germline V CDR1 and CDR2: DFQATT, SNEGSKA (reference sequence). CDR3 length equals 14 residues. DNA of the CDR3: TGCAGTGCTAGAGGGGACAGGGCGAGAACTGAAGCTTTCTTT. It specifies CSARGDRARTEAFF.

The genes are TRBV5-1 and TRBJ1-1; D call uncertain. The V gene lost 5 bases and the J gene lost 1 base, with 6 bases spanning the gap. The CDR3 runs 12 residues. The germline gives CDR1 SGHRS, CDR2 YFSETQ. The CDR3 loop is CASRDANTEAFF. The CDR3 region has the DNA TGCGCCAGCAGGGATGCGAACACTGAAGCTTTCTTT.

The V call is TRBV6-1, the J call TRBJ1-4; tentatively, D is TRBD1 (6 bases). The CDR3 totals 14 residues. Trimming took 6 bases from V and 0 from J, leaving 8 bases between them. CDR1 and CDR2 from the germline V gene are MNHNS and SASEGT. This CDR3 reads CASSRQATNEKLFF. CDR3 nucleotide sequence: TGTGCCAGCAGCCGACAGGCAACTAATGAAAAACTGTTTTTT.

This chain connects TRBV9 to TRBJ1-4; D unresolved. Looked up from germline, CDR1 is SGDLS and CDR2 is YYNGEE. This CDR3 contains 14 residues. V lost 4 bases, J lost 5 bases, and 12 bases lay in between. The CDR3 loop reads CASSPTGVNEKLFF. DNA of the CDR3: TGTGCCAGCAGCCCGACCGGGGTCAATGAAAAACTGTTTTTT. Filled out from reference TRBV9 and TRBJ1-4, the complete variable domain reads DSGVTQTPKHLITATGQRVTLRCSPRSGDLSVYWYQQSLDQGLQFLIQYYNGEERAKGNILERFSAQQFPDLHSELNLSSLELGDSALYFCASSPTGVNEKLFFGSGTQLSVL.

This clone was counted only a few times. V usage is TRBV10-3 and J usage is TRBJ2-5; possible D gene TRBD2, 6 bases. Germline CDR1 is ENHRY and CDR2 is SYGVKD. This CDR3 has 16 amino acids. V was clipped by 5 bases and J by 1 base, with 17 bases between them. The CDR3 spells CAISYLLRAGQETQYF. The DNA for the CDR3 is TGTGCCATCAGTTACCTGCTGAGAGCGGGCCAAGAGACCCAGTACTTC.

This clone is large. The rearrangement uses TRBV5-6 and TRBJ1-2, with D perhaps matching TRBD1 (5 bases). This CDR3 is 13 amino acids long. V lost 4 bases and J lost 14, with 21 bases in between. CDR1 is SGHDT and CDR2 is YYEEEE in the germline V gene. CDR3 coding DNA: TGTGCCAGCAGCATGGGACCGGGACCGCCGGAAACCTTC. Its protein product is CASSMGPGPPETF.

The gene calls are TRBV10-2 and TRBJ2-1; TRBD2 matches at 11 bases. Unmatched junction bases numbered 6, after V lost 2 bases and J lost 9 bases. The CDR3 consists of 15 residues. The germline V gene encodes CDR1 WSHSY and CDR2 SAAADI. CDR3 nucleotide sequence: TGCGCCAGCAGTGAGACTAGCGGGAGTTGGGGTGAGCAGTTCTTC. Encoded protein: CASSETSGSWGEQFF.

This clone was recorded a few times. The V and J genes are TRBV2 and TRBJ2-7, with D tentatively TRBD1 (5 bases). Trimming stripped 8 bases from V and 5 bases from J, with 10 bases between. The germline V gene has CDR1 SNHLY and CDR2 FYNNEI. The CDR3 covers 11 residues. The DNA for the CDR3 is TGTGCCAGCCATTGGGGCCACGAGCAGTACTTC. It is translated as CASHWGHEQYF.

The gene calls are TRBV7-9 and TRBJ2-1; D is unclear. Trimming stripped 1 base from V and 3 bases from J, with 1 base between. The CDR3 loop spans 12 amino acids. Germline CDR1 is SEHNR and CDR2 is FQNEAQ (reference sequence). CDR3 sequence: CASSLVYNEQFF. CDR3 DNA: TGTGCCAGCAGCTTAGTCTACAATGAGCAGTTCTTC.

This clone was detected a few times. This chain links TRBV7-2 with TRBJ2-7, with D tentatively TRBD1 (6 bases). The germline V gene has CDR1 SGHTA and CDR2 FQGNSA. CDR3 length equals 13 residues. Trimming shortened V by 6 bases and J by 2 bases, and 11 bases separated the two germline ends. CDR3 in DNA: TGTGCCAGCAGGGACAGTGTCGCCTACGAGCAGTACTTC. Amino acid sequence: CASRDSVAYEQYF.

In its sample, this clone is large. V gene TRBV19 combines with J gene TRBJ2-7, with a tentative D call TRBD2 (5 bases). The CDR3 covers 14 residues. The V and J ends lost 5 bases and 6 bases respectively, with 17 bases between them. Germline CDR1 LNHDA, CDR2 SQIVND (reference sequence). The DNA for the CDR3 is TGTGCCAGTAGTTTAGGACTCGACTTTGGCGAGCAGTACTTC. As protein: CASSLGLDFGEQYF.

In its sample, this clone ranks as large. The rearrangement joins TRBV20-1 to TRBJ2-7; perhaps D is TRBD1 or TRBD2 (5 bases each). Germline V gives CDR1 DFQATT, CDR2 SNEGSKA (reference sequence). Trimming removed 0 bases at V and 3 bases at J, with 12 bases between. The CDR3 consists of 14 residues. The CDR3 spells CSARDRDLGYEQYF. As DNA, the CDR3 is TGCAGTGCTAGAGATCGGGACCTCGGCTACGAGCAGTACTTC.